This TCR beta chain stems from a study of T cells in Graves' hyperthyroidism and ophthalmopathy. It was 8.5 to 10 ml of fresh peripheral blood that supplied the PBMCs. RNA transcripts gave rise to amplified TCR beta CDR3 regions. First-round RT-PCR targeting the TCR CDR3 was performed with the HTBI primer set. Using its own MiXCR run on the multiplex PCR reads, TCRdb lists one record per CDR3 protein. Among over 150,000 distinct CDR3 sequences listed, roughly a sixth were seen once. This clonotype showed up many times. This sequence was found in a woman aged 45-65 years with Graves' hyperthyroidism. Input material: blood.

CDR3: CASSQGAQGEKLFF. CDR3 in DNA: TGCGCCAGCAGCCAGGGGGCGCAGGGAGAAAAACTGTTTTTT. The chain joins TRBV4-1 to TRBJ1-4, with D possibly matching TRBD1 (6 bases). CDR1 is MGHRA, CDR2 YSYEKL, per germline. V lost 3 bases and J 8 bases, leaving 13 bases between the germline ends. The CDR3 sequence is 14 residues long.